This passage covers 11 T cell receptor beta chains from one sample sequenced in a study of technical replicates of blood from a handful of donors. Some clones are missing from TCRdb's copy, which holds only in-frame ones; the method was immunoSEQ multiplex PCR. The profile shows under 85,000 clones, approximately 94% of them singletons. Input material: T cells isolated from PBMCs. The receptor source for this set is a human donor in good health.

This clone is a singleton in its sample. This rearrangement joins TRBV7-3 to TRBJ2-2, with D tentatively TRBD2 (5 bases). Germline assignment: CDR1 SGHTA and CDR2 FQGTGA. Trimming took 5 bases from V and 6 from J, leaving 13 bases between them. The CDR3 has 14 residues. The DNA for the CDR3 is TGTGCCAGCAGCCTAAATTCGGGGTCCGGGGAGCTGTTTTTT. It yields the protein CASSLNSGSGELFF.

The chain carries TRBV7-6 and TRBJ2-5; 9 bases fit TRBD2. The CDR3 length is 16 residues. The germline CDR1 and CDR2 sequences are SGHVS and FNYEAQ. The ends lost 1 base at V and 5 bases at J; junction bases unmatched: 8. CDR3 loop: CASSLGGGLARETQYF. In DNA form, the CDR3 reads TGTGCCAGCAGCTTAGGAGGTGGACTAGCGCGTGAGACCCAGTACTTC.

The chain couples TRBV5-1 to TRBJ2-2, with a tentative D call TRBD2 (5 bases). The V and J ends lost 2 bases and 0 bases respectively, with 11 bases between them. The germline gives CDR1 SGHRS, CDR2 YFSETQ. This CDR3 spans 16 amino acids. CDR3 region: CASSLRTGTNTGELFF. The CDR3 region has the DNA TGCGCCAGCAGCTTAAGGACGGGAACGAACACCGGGGAGCTGTTTTTT.

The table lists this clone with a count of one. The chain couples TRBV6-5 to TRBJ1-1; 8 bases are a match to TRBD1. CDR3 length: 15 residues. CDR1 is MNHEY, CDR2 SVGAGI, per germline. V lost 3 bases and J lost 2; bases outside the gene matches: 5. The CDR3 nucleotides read TGTGCCAGCAGTTATTCAGGGGGCCGCAACACTGAAGCTTTCTTT. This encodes CASSYSGGRNTEAFF.

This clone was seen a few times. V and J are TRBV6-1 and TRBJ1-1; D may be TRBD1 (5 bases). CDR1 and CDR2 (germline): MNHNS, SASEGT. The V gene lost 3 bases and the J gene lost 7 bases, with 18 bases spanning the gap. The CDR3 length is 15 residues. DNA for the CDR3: TGTGCCAGCAGTGACAATTCAAAAAGGGGCCTTGAAGCTTTCTTT. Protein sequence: CASSDNSKRGLEAFF.

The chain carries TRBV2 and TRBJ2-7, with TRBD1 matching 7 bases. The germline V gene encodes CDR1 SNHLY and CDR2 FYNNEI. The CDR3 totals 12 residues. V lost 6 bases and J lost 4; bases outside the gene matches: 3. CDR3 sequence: CASRPTGYEQYF. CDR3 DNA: TGTGCCAGCAGACCGACAGGGTACGAGCAGTACTTC.

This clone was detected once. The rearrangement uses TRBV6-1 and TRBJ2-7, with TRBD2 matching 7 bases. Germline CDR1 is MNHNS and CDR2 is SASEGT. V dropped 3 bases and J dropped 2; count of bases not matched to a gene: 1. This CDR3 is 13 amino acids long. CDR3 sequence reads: CASSERGTYEQYF. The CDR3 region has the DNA TGTGCCAGCAGTGAGCGGGGGACCTACGAGCAGTACTTC.

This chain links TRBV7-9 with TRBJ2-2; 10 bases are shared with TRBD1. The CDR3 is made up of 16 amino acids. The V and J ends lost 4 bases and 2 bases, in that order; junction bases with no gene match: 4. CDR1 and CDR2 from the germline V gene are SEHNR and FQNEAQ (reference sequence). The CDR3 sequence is CASSSRQGANTGELFF. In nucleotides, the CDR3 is TGTGCCAGCAGCTCAAGACAGGGGGCAAACACCGGGGAGCTGTTTTTT.

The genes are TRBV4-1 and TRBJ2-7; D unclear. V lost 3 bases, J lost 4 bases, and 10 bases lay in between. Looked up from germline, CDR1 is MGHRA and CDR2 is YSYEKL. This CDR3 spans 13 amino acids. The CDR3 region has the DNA TGCGCCAGCAGCCAGGCACCCTCTTACGAGCAGTACTTC. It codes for CASSQAPSYEQYF.

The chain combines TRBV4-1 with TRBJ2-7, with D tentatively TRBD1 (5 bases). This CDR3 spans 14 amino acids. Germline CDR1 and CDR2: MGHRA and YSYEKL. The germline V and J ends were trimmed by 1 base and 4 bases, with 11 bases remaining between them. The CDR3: CASSQVGETYEQYF. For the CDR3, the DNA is TGCGCCAGCAGCCAAGTAGGGGAAACATACGAGCAGTACTTC.

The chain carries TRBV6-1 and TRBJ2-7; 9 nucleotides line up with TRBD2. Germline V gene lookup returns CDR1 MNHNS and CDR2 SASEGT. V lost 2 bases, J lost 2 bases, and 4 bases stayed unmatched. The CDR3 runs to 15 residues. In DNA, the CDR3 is TGTGCCAGCAGTGAATCTCTAGCGGGGACCTACGAGCAGTACTTC. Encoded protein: CASSESLAGTYEQYF.